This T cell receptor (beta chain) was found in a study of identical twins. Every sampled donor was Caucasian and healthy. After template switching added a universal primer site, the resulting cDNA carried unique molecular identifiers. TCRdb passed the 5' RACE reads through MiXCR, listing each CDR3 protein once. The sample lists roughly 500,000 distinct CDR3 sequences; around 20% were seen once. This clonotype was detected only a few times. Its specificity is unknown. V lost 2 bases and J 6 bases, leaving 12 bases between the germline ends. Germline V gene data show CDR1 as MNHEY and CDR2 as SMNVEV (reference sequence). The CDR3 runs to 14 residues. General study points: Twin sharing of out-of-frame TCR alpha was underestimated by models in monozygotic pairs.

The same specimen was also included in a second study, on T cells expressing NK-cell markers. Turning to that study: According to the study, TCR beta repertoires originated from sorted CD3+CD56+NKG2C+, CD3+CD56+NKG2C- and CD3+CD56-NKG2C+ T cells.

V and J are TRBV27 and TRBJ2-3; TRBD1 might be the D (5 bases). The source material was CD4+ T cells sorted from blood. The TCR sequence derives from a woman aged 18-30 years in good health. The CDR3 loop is CASSLSRAYDTQYF. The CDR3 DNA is TGTGCCAGCAGTTTAAGCAGGGCCTATGATACGCAGTATTTT.